This TCR beta chain was observed in a study of monozygotic twins with inflammatory bowel disease. There were eight separate reactions per sample in which cDNA was made. Reprocessing the 5' RACE reads, TCRdb reports a single entry for every CDR3 protein and omits DNA. The sample includes over 35,000 distinct CDR3 sequences. On this clonotype: What it binds is not known.

CDR1 is LGHNA and CDR2 is YSLEER in the germline V gene. The length of the CDR3 is 15 residues. The study, taken as a whole, reports: Fewer shared clonotypes with others were found in IBD patients than in healthy twins, especially with disease activity.

Per donor, over 2 ml of blood was collected and frozen. The clonotype comes from a human donor with ulcerative colitis or Crohn's disease, or a healthy co-twin of an affected twin (not recorded which). This chain links TRBV4-3 with TRBJ1-2. Sample: blood. CDR3 sequence: CASSQDLSANYGYTF.